The sequence of this T cell receptor (beta chain) was determined in a study of post-analysis software for immune sequencing data. Overall study findings and caveats: Controls had significantly higher normalized Chao1 diversity than multiple sclerosis patients. Batch-mates among the samples co-clustered strongly by F measure. When patients were compared with controls, roughly five TRBV segments were more frequent, TRBV5-6, TRBV5-1 and TRBV20-1 among them.

The TCR beta cDNA libraries carried unique molecular identifiers. Input populations of roughly 0.95 to 10 million T cells gave rise to 500,000 to 600,000 cDNA molecules. TCRdb re-called the PCR reads with MiXCR, one entry per CDR3 protein. The repertoire includes about half a million distinct CDR3 sequences, 40% to 55% of them detected once, and about an eighth sits in the top ten. The V gene's germline CDR1 is SGDLS and CDR2 YYNGEE. There are 15 residues in the CDR3. With V trimmed by 4 bases and J by 7 bases, 4 bases remained unmatched. About this clonotype itself: No antigen is known for it.

The chain is built from TRBV9 and TRBJ2-1; TRBD2 matches 14 bases. The TCR comes from a girl between 10 and 17 years old with multiple sclerosis. The sample comprised blood. This CDR3 reads CASSRTSGRQNEQFF. CDR3 DNA sequence: TGTGCCAGCAGCCGGACTAGCGGGAGGCAAAATGAGCAGTTCTTC.